This T cell receptor beta chain was sequenced for a study of neurological immune-mediated disorders. The cDNA was produced through 5'RACE with 10-nucleotide random UMIs. Via MiXCR, TCRdb re-called the 5' RACE reads, giving one row per CDR3 protein. Of tens of thousands of distinct CDR3 sequences in the sample, 9.4% are singletons; the top ten hold 1.5% to 2%. This clonotype has a count of ten or more. The antigen is not known. Study outcomes and limitations: The absence of shared CDR3 amino acid sequences among expanded clones across subjects suggests private repertoires in all groups.

Sequenced: PBMCs. This receptor was identified in a man between 45 and 60 years old in good health.

The CDR3 bases are TGTGCCAGCAGCCCGAGCGGGAGCCCCTACGAGCAGTACTTC. Protein sequence: CASSPSGSPYEQYF. The chain has TRBV7-2 and TRBJ2-7; 8 bases align to TRBD2. Germline V gene lookup returns CDR1 SGHTA and CDR2 FQGNSA. CDR3 length: 14 residues. Trimming cost V 5 bases and J 2 bases; bases outside gene matches: 5. The variable domain in full, with the rest retrieved from reference TRBV7-2 and TRBJ2-7, is GAGVSQSPSNKVTEKGKDVELRCDPISGHTALYWYRQSLGQGLEFLIYFQGNSAPDKSGLPSDRFSAERTGGSVSTLTIQRTQQEDSAVYLCASSPSGSPYEQYFGPGTRLTVT.